This TCR beta chain comes out of a study of T cell responses to AZD1222 COVID-19 vaccine (dated by TCRdb to the early 2020s). With regard to the full study: AZD1222 recipients given second doses at about 4 weeks or at about 12 weeks were pooled, since spike-specific TCR depth and breadth were not found to differ between the two schedules. A total of over 230 trial participants underwent TCR sequencing, of whom 207 had received two doses of AZD1222 and 26 had received two doses of the MenACWY control vaccine. Trial participants were enrolled by age into 18-55, 56-69 and 70-plus year subgroups, with roughly 150, 30 and 60 TCR-sequenced participants respectively.

The time point tag for this specimen amounts to: baseline before first vaccination. Vaccinee samples were obtained from the UK trials COV001 and COV002, which included a single-blind randomized controlled phase 2/3 trial of AZD1222 (ChAdOx1 nCoV-19) in healthy adults. Trial participant PBMC samples were collected at day 0 and day 28 after the second dose for TCRbeta chain sequencing. The investigation overall reported the following: CD4 TCRs associated with the vaccine covered the entire spike protein, and the dominant responses were in regions 160-218 and 743-854. After two AZD1222 doses, both the breadth and the depth of spike-specific TCRs were significantly higher than at day 0 and than in MenACWY recipients. In the small 56-69-year group, the increase in depth fell short of significance, most likely because of low power. Nearly half of unique spike-specific TCRs reportedly recognized epitopes outside regions mutated in the B.1.351 and B.1.1.7 variants. Conclusions about previously exposed vaccinees are limited, since just five or six AZD1222 recipients were seropositive for SARS-CoV-2 at baseline. Because no day 14 peak-response samples were available, repertoires were characterized only after the peak T cell response. Participants were mostly white British and included more females than males, and it was suggested by the authors that clonal diversity may have been underestimated.

With regard to this clone: What antigen it recognizes has not been identified. Per-base quality was not reported, and no clone a single base away is much larger than it.

The CDR3 regions of human TCRbeta chains were subjected to immunosequencing. On the authors' methods: TCRs in the repertoires were matched against a reference library of SARS-CoV-2-specific TCRs that had been generated with the MIRA antigen-specificity platform. Breadth was defined as the fraction of unique TCRs that were SARS-CoV-2-associated, and depth was defined as the fraction of total T cells that were SARS-CoV-2-associated. Each spike-specific TCR was assigned to its reactive spike region and to a CD4 or CD8 class using the MIRA data. Log10-transformed breadth and depth values were compared by one-way ANOVA with Sidak's multiple comparisons tests. TCRdb limited this immuneACCESS table to in-frame rearrangements with V and J called. A share of clones is missing; checked studies link under half to unresolved V genes, and the rest is unexplained. V, J and clone size were drawn from that table, and D and trimming were deduced from the DNA. The sample profile shows approximately 90,000 clones; 91% of them were found once. The top ten clones comprise 7.5% of the sample.

V drops 0 bases and J drops 5 bases, leaving 11 bases in between. CDR3 length: 14 amino acids, cysteine to phenylalanine. Only CDR3 DNA remains: 42 bases, in frame from the first base. CDR1 and CDR2 are read off the germline V gene as SGHDT and YYEEEE. The sample was peripheral blood, taken on day 0 of AZD1222 vaccination. This chain is built from TRBV5-6 and TRBJ2-5; the D segment is perhaps TRBD1 or TRBD2, each sharing 6 matched bases. This TCR was sampled from an adult in good health. For the CDR3, the sequence is CASSLDWRGETQYF. In nucleotide form, the sequence is TGTGCCAGCAGCTTGGACTGGAGGGGGGAGACCCAGTACTTC.